The source of this T cell receptor (beta chain) is a study of T cell clonality in common variable immunodeficiency. Study-wide findings and caveats: TCRbeta clonality was increased in CVID versus healthy controls.

Measured with immunoSEQ multiplex PCR; TCRdb has only the in-frame clones, and not every one. In total the sample includes about 40,000 clones, none of them seen once. At least ten counts were recorded for this clone. The antigen remains undetermined. The read terminates 3 residues before the CDR3 end, so the remaining end is supplied by the germline J gene. CDR1 and CDR2 from the germline V gene are SGHRS and YFSETQ. This CDR3 has 15 amino acids. The ends were cut back, 5 bases at V and 0 bases at J, with 12 bases in the middle. The sequence was collected from a person aged 18 to 70 in good health. V gene TRBV5-1 combines with J gene TRBJ2-4; TRBD2 is a possible D gene (7 bases). Material: peripheral blood mononuclear cells. The CDR3: CASRVGGLAKNIQYF. Partial CDR3 DNA: TGCGCCAGCAGGGTGGGGGGGCTAGCCAAAAACATT.